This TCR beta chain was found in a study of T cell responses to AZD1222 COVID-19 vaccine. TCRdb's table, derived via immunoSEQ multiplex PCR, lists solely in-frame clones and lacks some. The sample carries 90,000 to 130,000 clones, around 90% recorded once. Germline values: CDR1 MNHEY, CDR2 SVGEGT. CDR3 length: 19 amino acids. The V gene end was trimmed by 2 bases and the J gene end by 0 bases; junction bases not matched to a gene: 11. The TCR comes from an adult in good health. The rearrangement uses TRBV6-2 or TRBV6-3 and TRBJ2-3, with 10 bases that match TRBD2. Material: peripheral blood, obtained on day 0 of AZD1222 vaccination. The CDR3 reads CASSYRGLAVLQSTDTQYF. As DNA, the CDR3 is TGTGCCAGCAGTTACCGCGGACTAGCGGTGCTCCAAAGCACAGATACGCAGTATTTT.